This TCR beta chain was recorded in a study of early T cells in non-severe SARS-CoV-2 infection. The CDR3 has 15 residues. The V gene end was trimmed by 6 bases and the J gene end by 5 bases; junction bases not matched to a gene: 11. CDR1 is MNHEY, CDR2 SVGEGT, per germline. One entry per CDR3 protein, called by TCRdb with MiXCR from the 5' RACE reads. The profile shows 50,000 to 70,000 distinct CDR3 sequences, roughly 10% of them singletons. This clonotype was detected many times. This TCR was recovered from an adult who was a healthcare worker with PCR-confirmed SARS-CoV-2 infection or an uninfected control (not recorded which). Material: whole blood. V and J are TRBV6-2 or TRBV6-3 and TRBJ2-7; 9 bases agree with TRBD1. In nucleotides, the CDR3 is TGTGCCAGCAGCGGAACCGGGACAGGGTTCCACGAGCAGTACTTC. It specifies CASSGTGTGFHEQYF.